Below are 30 T cell receptor beta chains sequenced from a single sample in a study of neurological immune-mediated disorders. MiXCR was run by TCRdb on the 5' RACE reads, yielding one entry per CDR3 protein. Found here are approximately 60,000 distinct CDR3 sequences, 3% to 4.5% of them singletons; the top ten hold 2.5% to 4%. Specimen: PBMCs. The receptors stem from a woman younger than 45 with multiple sclerosis.

In this sample, this clonotype turned up many times. This chain links TRBV5-1 with TRBJ2-1; 7 nucleotides line up with TRBD1. The trim removed 0 bases at V and 10 bases at J, leaving 4 bases unmatched. This CDR3 is built from 13 residues. The germline CDR1 and CDR2 sequences are SGHRS and YFSETQ. CDR3 region: CASSLEGAGEQFF. CDR3 nucleotides: TGCGCCAGCAGCTTGGAGGGGGCAGGAGAGCAGTTCTTC.

V is TRBV29-1 and J is TRBJ2-1, with D uncertain. V shed 8 bases and J shed 5 bases, with 10 bases lying between them. The CDR3 has 11 amino acids. Germline V gene lookup returns CDR1 SQVTM and CDR2 ANQGSEA. The CDR3 DNA reads TGCAGCCCGATCGCGGACAATGAGCAGTTCTTC. Protein: CSPIADNEQFF.

This clonotype was observed many times. The chain links TRBV20-1 to TRBJ2-2; the D gene is possibly TRBD2 (6 bases). V was cut by 3 bases and J by 0 bases, with 11 bases left in between. The CDR3 runs to 15 residues. Germline loops: CDR1 DFQATT, CDR2 SNEGSKA (reference sequence). The CDR3 region has the DNA TGCAGTGCTAGGAGGCTAGCGCCGAACACCGGGGAGCTGTTTTTT. As protein: CSARRLAPNTGELFF.

As concerns this clonotype: At one end, the junction sequence differs from germline, possibly due to a read error. V usage is TRBV6-2 or TRBV6-3 and J usage is TRBJ1-5, with D uncertain. Germline V gives CDR1 MNHEY, CDR2 SVGEGT. The CDR3 covers 14 residues. DNA of the CDR3: TGTGCCAGCAGTACCCCGCTAGGGAATCAGCCCCAGAATTTT. This encodes CASSTPLGNQPQNF.

This clonotype has at least ten counts. The V call is TRBV27, the J call TRBJ2-7; 10 bases fit TRBD2. This CDR3 has 15 residues. Germline V gives CDR1 MNHEY, CDR2 SMNVEV (reference sequence). Germline trimming cut 6 bases from V and 2 bases from J; bases unmatched to any gene: 7. CDR3 loop: CASRPLLAGTYEQYF. The CDR3 DNA reads as TGTGCCAGCAGACCCCTACTAGCGGGGACCTACGAGCAGTACTTC.

The chain carries TRBV30 and TRBJ2-1; D is perhaps TRBD1 or TRBD2 (6 bases each). In germline, CDR1 is GTSNPN, CDR2 SVGIG (reference sequence). Deletions cut 3 bases from V and 7 bases from J, with 16 bases between. The CDR3 runs 14 residues. The CDR3 here is CAWRSRWGANEQFF. The CDR3, as DNA: TGTGCCTGGAGGAGCCGGTGGGGGGCGAATGAGCAGTTCTTC.

The chain recombines TRBV7-2 with TRBJ2-1; TRBD1 aligns across 7 bases. Germline V gives CDR1 SGHTA, CDR2 FQGNSA. With V trimmed by 6 bases and J by 10 bases, 6 bases remained unmatched. The CDR3 has 12 amino acids. The CDR3 coding sequence is TGTGCCAGCAGAGATGACAGGGCGGAGCAGTTCTTC. It specifies CASRDDRAEQFF.

Regarding this clonotype: No conserved phenylalanine or tryptophan is present at the end of the CDR3, so a read error is the likely explanation. DNA for the CDR3: TGTTCCAGCAGCGTGGGACACGTTAACTATGGCTACACCAAC. Translation gives CSSSVGHVNYGYTN. The chain uses TRBV5-5 and TRBJ1-2, with a possible D match to TRBD1 (6 bases). The germline CDR1 and CDR2 sequences are SGHKS and YYEKEE (reference sequence). The CDR3 sequence is 14 residues long.

This clonotype was observed many times. For the CDR3, the DNA is TGTGCCAGCAGCTTAGCGGGAGGTTTCACAGATACGCAGTATTTT. It specifies CASSLAGGFTDTQYF. The V and J genes are TRBV7-2 and TRBJ2-3, with a tentative D call TRBD2 (6 bases). The germline gives CDR1 SGHTA, CDR2 FQGNSA. V lost 0 bases, J lost 2 bases, and 9 bases lay in between. The CDR3 consists of 15 residues.

This clonotype has a count of ten or more. The chain employs TRBV28 and TRBJ1-1; D is possibly TRBD1 (6 bases). The CDR3 has 10 residues. V lost 10 bases and J lost 11, with 14 bases in between. CDR1 MDHEN and CDR2 SYDVKM come from the germline V gene. The CDR3 reads CATGGGKAFF. DNA of the CDR3: TGTGCCACCGGAGGGGGGAAGGCTTTCTTT.

The chain couples TRBV5-6 to TRBJ2-3; D gene unclear. Germline CDR1 and CDR2: SGHDT and YYEEEE. Deletions cut 2 bases from V and 10 bases from J, with 11 bases between. This CDR3 has 12 residues. CDR3 sequence reads: CASSFRAASQYF. Here the CDR3 DNA reads TGTGCCAGCAGCTTTAGGGCAGCATCGCAGTATTTT.

Concerning this clonotype itself: At one end the junction does not follow the germline gene, possibly because of a read error. The V call is TRBV19, the J call TRBJ1-5; possible D gene TRBD1, 5 bases. Germline CDR1 reads LNHDA; CDR2 reads SQIVND (reference sequence). CDR3 length: 11 residues. CDR3 nucleotide sequence: TGTGCCAGTAGTTCCCCAGGACACCAGAATTTT. This gives the protein CASSSPGHQNF.

Many counts were recorded for this clonotype. The chain joins TRBV4-1 to TRBJ1-4; 7 positions match TRBD1. The V gene end was trimmed by 5 bases and the J gene end by 8 bases; junction bases not matched to a gene: 8. The CDR3 extends over 14 amino acids. Germline V gives CDR1 MGHRA, CDR2 YSYEKL. The CDR3: CASSRGPVGEKLFF. CDR3 DNA sequence: TGCGCCAGCAGCAGGGGGCCGGTTGGAGAAAAACTGTTTTTT.

V gene TRBV5-6 combines with J gene TRBJ1-3, with D perhaps matching TRBD1 (5 bases). Trimming cost V 0 bases and J 2 bases, with 6 bases left between them. Germline values: CDR1 SGHDT, CDR2 YYEEEE. This CDR3 comprises 14 residues. CDR3 in DNA: TGTGCCAGCAGCTTGGGGACAACTGGAAACACCATATATTTT. It codes for CASSLGTTGNTIYF.

This clonotype has ten or more counts. This rearrangement joins TRBV20-1 to TRBJ2-7; D may be TRBD1 or TRBD2 (6 bases each). Trimming took 3 bases from V and 0 from J, leaving 9 bases between them. Germline CDR1 and CDR2: DFQATT and SNEGSKA (reference sequence). The CDR3 runs 13 residues. In nucleotides, the CDR3 is TGCAGTGCTAGCGGGGGCAGCTCCTACGAGCAGTACTTC. Amino acid sequence: CSASGGSSYEQYF.

This clonotype was seen repeatedly, ten times or more. The chain combines TRBV5-1 with TRBJ2-5; D is ambiguous. Between the trimmed V and J ends, which lost 4 bases and 4 bases, there was a span of 8 bases. CDR1 and CDR2 (germline): SGHRS, YFSETQ. CDR3 length: 12 residues. CDR3 bases: TGCGCCAGCAGCAGAACGGGAGAGACCCAGTACTTC. This translates into CASSRTGETQYF.

This clonotype was recorded at least ten times. The chain carries TRBV20-1 and TRBJ1-5; D is possibly TRBD1 (6 bases). This CDR3 is built from 15 residues. Germline-derived CDR1 and CDR2 are DFQATT and SNEGSKA (reference sequence). Trimming shortened V by 3 bases and J by 1 base, and 13 bases separated the two germline ends. The CDR3: CSASIPGVSNQPQHF. As DNA, the CDR3 is TGCAGTGCTAGCATTCCAGGGGTGAGCAATCAGCCCCAGCATTTT.

In regard to this clonotype: With a much larger clone just one base away, this may be a read error. V gene TRBV14 combines with J gene TRBJ2-2; no firm D call. Trimming pared 6 bases from V and 10 bases from J, leaving 9 bases between. The CDR3 contains 11 residues. Germline V CDR1 and CDR2: SGHDN, FVKESK. The CDR3 here is CASRQFLELFF. CDR3 bases: TGTGCCAGCAGACAATTCTTGGAGCTGTTTTTT.

This clonotype was counted many times. The chain carries TRBV12-3 or TRBV12-4 and TRBJ2-1, with 11 bases fitting TRBD2. With V trimmed by 6 bases and J by 8 bases, 9 bases remained unmatched. This CDR3 has 15 residues. CDR3 nucleotides: TGTGCCAGCAGGCTACTAGCGGGAGACCGGCATGAGCAGTTCTTC. It is translated as CASRLLAGDRHEQFF.

There are many counts of this clonotype. The chain uses TRBV5-1 and TRBJ1-1; D is unclear. The germline V gene encodes CDR1 SGHRS and CDR2 YFSETQ. Trimming removed 5 bases from V and 12 bases from J, with 20 bases in between. The CDR3 runs 13 residues. CDR3 residues: CASRMWSGQETFF. The DNA for the CDR3 is TGCGCCAGCAGGATGTGGTCAGGCCAAGAAACTTTCTTT. Drawing the rest from reference TRBV5-1 and TRBJ1-1, the complete variable domain is KAGVTQTPRYLIKTRGQQVTLSCSPISGHRSVSWYQQTPGQGLQFLFEYFSETQRNKGNFPGRFSGRQFSNSRSEMNVSTLELGDSALYLCASRMWSGQETFFGQGTRLTVV.

This clonotype was picked up many times. V usage is TRBV29-1 and J usage is TRBJ2-3; the D is unclear. The ends were cut back, 5 bases at V and 4 bases at J, with 13 bases in the middle. CDR1 is SQVTM, CDR2 ANQGSEA, per germline. The CDR3 runs to 13 residues. The CDR3 region is CSVSLLAADTQYF. CDR3 bases: TGCAGCGTTAGCCTGCTCGCAGCAGATACGCAGTATTTT.

To note about this clonotype: This may arise from a read error, as a much more abundant clone is one base away. The chain has TRBV18 and TRBJ2-5; TRBD2 might be the D (5 bases). Germline lookup yields CDR1 KGHSH and CDR2 LQKENI. CDR3 size: 14 residues. V lost 4 bases, J lost 1 base, and 10 bases lay in between. The chain's CDR3 is CASSQRESQETQYF. Written as DNA, the CDR3 is TGTGCCAGCTCACAACGGGAAAGCCAAGAGACCCAGTACTTC.

This clonotype was detected ten times or more. The rearrangement uses TRBV7-2 and TRBJ1-1; D remains unclear. Per germline, CDR1 SGHTA and CDR2 FQGNSA. The CDR3 covers 14 residues. Trimming cost V 3 bases and J 4 bases, with 12 bases left between them. CDR3 region: CASSFGRSGTEAFF. The CDR3 DNA reads as TGTGCCAGCAGCTTCGGACGGTCCGGCACTGAAGCTTTCTTT.

This clonotype was counted ten times or more. This CDR3 is CASSWSGGSGAGELFF. The CDR3 region has the DNA TGTGCCAGCAGTTGGTCAGGCGGGAGTGGCGCCGGGGAGCTGTTTTTT. The gene calls are TRBV12-3 or TRBV12-4 and TRBJ2-2; 7 bases are a match to TRBD2. Trimming at V came to 4 bases and at J to 6 bases, leaving 11 bases not matched to a gene. The CDR3 extends over 16 amino acids.

This clonotype was counted a few times. The chain uses TRBV28 and TRBJ2-1; no definite D call. This CDR3 has 11 amino acids. Germline V gene data show CDR1 as MDHEN and CDR2 as SYDVKM. Trimming left V 8 bases short and J 6 bases short, with 8 bases between. The CDR3 spells CASGNFNEQFF. CDR3 nucleotides: TGTGCCAGCGGAAACTTCAATGAGCAGTTCTTC.

This clonotype ranks as medium-sized. The chain links TRBV6-2 or TRBV6-3 to TRBJ2-7, with 7 bases lining up with TRBD2. With V trimmed by 6 bases and J by 6 bases, 5 bases remained unmatched. Germline CDR1 is MNHEY and CDR2 is SVGEGT. This CDR3 has 12 amino acids. CDR3 in amino acids: CASSPGGGEQYF. The CDR3 DNA sequence: TGTGCCAGCAGCCCCGGCGGGGGCGAGCAGTACTTC.

In its sample, this clonotype was seen many times. The chain is built from TRBV5-6 and TRBJ1-1, with 9 nucleotides matching TRBD1. There are 13 residues in the CDR3. CDR1 SGHDT and CDR2 YYEEEE come from the germline V gene. Trimming at V came to 5 bases and at J to 11 bases, leaving 10 bases not matched to a gene. CDR3 nucleotides: TGTGCCAGCAGGCCACAGGGGGCTCCCGGGGCTTTCTTT. This codes for CASRPQGAPGAFF. The full variable domain, with the rest looked up from reference TRBV5-6 and TRBJ1-1, is DAGVTQSPTHLIKTRGQQVTLRCSPKSGHDTVSWYQQALGQGPQFIFQYYEEEERQRGNFPDRFSGHQFPNYSSELNVNALLLGDSALYLCASRPQGAPGAFFGQGTRLTVV.

This clonotype was seen a handful of times. The chain employs TRBV7-6 and TRBJ2-7, with 7 bases aligning to TRBD1. V was pared by 0 bases and J by 9 bases, with 5 bases of the junction left unmatched. Germline CDR1 reads SGHVS; CDR2 reads FNYEAQ. The CDR3 runs to 13 residues. The CDR3, as DNA: TGTGCCAGCAGCTTAGCAGGACAGGAACCGCAGTACTTC. This gives the protein CASSLAGQEPQYF.

This clonotype was seen at least ten times. The genes are TRBV12-3 or TRBV12-4 and TRBJ1-5, with TRBD1 matching 8 bases. The CDR3 covers 14 residues. The J segment lost 8 bases and the V segment lost 4 bases, leaving 7 bases of the junction unmatched. The CDR3 region is CASSSDRDKKPQHF. The DNA for the CDR3 is TGTGCCAGCAGTTCGGACAGGGACAAGAAGCCCCAGCATTTT.

This clonotype was observed at least ten times. The chain uses TRBV7-2 and TRBJ2-7, with 9 bases fitting TRBD1. The CDR3 consists of 15 residues. Trimming cost V 5 bases and J 3 bases; bases outside gene matches: 8. Germline V gene lookup returns CDR1 SGHTA and CDR2 FQGNSA. The CDR3 DNA follows: TGTGCCAGCAGCACGGGACAGGGAATCCTCTACGAGCAGTACTTC. This sequence encodes CASSTGQGILYEQYF. Together with reference TRBV7-2 and TRBJ2-7, the CDR3 gives the full variable domain: GAGVSQSPSNKVTEKGKDVELRCDPISGHTALYWYRQSLGQGLEFLIYFQGNSAPDKSGLPSDRFSAERTGGSVSTLTIQRTQQEDSAVYLCASSTGQGILYEQYFGPGTRLTVT.